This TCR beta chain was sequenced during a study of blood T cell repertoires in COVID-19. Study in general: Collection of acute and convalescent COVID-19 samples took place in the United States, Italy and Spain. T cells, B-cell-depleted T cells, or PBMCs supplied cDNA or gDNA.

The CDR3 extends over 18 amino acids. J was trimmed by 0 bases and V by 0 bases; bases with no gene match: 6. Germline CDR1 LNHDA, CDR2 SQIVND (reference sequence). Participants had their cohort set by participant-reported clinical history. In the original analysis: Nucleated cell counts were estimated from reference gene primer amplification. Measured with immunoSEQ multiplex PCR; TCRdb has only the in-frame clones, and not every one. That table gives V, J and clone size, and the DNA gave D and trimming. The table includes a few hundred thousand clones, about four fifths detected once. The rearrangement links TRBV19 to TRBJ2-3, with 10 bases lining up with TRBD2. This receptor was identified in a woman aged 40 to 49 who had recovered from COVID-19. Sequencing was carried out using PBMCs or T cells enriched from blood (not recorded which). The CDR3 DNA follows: TGTGCCAGTAGTATAGATTCGCCGACTAGCGGGAGCACAGATACGCAGTATTTT. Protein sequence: CASSIDSPTSGSTDTQYF.